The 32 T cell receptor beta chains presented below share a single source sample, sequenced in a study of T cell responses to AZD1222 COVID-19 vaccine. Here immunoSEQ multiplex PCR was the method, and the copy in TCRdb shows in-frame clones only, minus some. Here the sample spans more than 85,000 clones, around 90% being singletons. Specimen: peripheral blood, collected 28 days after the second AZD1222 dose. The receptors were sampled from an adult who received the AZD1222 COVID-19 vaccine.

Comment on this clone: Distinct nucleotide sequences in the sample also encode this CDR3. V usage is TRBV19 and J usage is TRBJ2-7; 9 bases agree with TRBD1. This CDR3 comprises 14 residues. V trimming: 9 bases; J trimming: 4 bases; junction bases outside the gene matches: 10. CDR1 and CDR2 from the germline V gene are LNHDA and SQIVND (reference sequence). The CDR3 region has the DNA TGTGCCAGCTCTACGGGACAGGGATCTTACGAGCAGTACTTC. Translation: CASSTGQGSYEQYF.

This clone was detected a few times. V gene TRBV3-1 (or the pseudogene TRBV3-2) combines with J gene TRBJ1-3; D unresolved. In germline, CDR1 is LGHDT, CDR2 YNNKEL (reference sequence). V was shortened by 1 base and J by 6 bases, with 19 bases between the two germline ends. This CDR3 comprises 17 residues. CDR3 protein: CASSQAHQDATVNTIYF. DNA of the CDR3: TGTGCCAGCAGCCAAGCCCACCAGGACGCTACGGTAAACACCATATATTTT.

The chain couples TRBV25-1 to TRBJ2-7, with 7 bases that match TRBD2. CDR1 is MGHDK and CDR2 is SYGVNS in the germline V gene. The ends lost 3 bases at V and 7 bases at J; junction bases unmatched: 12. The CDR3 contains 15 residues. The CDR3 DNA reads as TGTGCCAGCAGTGATCGGACAACCCTGCGGGAGGAGCAGTACTTC. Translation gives CASSDRTTLREEQYF.

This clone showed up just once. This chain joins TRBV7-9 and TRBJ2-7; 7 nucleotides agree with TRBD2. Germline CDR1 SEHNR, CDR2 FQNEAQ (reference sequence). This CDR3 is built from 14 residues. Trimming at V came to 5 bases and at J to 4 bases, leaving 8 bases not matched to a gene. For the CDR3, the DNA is TGTGCCAGCAGCCCAGCGGGACCGATTTACGAGCAGTACTTC. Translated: CASSPAGPIYEQYF.

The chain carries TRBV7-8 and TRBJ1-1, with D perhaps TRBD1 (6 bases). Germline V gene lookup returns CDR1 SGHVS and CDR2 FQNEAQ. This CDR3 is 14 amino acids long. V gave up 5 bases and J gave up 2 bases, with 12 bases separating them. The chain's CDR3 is CASSAVGGNTEAFF. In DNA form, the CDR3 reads TGTGCCAGCAGCGCTGTCGGGGGCAACACTGAAGCTTTCTTT.

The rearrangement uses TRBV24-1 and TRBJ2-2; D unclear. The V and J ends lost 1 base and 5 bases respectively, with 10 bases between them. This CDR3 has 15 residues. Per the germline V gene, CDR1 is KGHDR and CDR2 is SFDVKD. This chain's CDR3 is CATSDFAGSTGELFF. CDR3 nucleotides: TGTGCCACCAGTGATTTCGCAGGAAGTACCGGGGAGCTGTTTTTT.

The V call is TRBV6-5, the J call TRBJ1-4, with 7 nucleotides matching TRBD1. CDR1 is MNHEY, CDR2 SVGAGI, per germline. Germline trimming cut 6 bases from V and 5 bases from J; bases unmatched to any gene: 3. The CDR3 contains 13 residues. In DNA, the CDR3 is TGTGCCAGCAGAGGACAGGCGAATGAAAAACTGTTTTTT. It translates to CASRGQANEKLFF.

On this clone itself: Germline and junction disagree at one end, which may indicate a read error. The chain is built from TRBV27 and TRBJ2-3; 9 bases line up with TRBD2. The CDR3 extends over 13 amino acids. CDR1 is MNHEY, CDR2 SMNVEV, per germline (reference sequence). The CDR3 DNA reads TGTGCCAGCAGAGGGACTAGCAGAGATACGCAGTATTTT. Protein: CASRGTSRDTQYF.

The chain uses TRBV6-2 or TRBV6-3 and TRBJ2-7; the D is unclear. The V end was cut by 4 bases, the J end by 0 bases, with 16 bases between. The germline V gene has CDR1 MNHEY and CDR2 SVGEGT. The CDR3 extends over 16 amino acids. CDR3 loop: CASSSDAGGSSYEQYF. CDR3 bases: TGTGCCAGCAGTTCCGACGCTGGCGGCAGCTCCTACGAGCAGTACTTC.

The CDR3: CASSLVLAGFEQFF. CDR3 DNA sequence: TGCGCCAGCAGCTTGGTGCTAGCGGGGTTTGAGCAGTTCTTC. The V call is TRBV5-1, the J call TRBJ2-1, with 9 bases fitting TRBD2. V lost 0 bases to trimming and J lost 9 bases; unmatched junction nucleotides: 4. The CDR3 consists of 14 residues. Germline V gene lookup returns CDR1 SGHRS and CDR2 YFSETQ.

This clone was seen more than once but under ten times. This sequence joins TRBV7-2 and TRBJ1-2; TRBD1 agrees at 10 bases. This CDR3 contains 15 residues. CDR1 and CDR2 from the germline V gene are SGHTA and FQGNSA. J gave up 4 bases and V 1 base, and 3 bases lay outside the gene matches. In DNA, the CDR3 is TGTGCCAGCAGCTTAGTGACAGGGGGCCCCTATGGCTACACCTTC. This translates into CASSLVTGGPYGYTF. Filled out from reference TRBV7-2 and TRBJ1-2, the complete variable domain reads GAGVSQSPSNKVTEKGKDVELRCDPISGHTALYWYRQSLGQGLEFLIYFQGNSAPDKSGLPSDRFSAERTGGSVSTLTIQRTQQEDSAVYLCASSLVTGGPYGYTFGSGTRLTVV.

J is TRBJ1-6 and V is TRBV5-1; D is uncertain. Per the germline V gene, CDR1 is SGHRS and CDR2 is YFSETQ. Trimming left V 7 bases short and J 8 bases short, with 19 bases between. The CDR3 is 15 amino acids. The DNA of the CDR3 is TGCGCCAGCCAAGAAGGGCCCCAAGCTCATTCACCCCTCCACTTT. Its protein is CASQEGPQAHSPLHF.

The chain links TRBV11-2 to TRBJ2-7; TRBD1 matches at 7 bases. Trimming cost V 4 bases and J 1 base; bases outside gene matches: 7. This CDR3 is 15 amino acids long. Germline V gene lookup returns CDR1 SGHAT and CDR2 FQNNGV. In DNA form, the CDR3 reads TGTGCCAGCAGCTCGAGATCGGGACAGTCCTACGAGCAGTACTTC. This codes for CASSSRSGQSYEQYF.

Here the CDR3 reads CASSSSFRGNYGYTF. CDR3 sequence (DNA): TGTGCCAGCAGCTCCTCTTTTAGGGGTAACTATGGCTACACCTTC. The V gene is TRBV5-5, the J gene TRBJ1-2, with a weak D call TRBD1 (5 bases). The V gene lost 3 bases and the J gene lost 1 base, with 13 bases spanning the gap. Germline V gene sequence: CDR1 SGHKS, CDR2 YYEKEE (reference sequence). The length of the CDR3 is 15 residues.

CDR3 coding DNA: TGTGCCACCAGTGCCTCCGGGACTAGTCTAGTTACGCAGTATTTT. This encodes CATSASGTSLVTQYF. This chain joins TRBV24-1 and TRBJ2-3, with TRBD2 identical over 8 bases. This CDR3 contains 15 residues. The ends lost 5 bases at V and 8 bases at J; junction bases unmatched: 11. In germline, CDR1 is KGHDR, CDR2 SFDVKD.

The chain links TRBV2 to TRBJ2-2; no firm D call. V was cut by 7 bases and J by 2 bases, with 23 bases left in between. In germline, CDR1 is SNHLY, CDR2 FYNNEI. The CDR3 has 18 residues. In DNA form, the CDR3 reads TGTGCCAGCAACGGCCCACCATTCAGCCTTACCAACACCGGGGAGCTGTTTTTT. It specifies CASNGPPFSLTNTGELFF. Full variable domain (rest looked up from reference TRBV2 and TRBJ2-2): EPEVTQTPSHQVTQMGQEVILRCVPISNHLYFYWYRQILGQKVEFLVSFYNNEISEKSEIFDDQFSVERPDGSNFTLKIRSTKLEDSAMYFCASNGPPFSLTNTGELFFGEGSRLTVL.

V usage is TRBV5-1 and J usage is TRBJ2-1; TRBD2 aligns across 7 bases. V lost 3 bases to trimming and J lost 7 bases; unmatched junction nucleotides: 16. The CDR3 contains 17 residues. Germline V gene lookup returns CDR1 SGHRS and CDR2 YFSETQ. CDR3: CASSSPFRAGERNEQFF. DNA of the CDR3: TGCGCCAGCAGCTCCCCCTTTAGGGCGGGGGAGCGGAATGAGCAGTTCTTC.

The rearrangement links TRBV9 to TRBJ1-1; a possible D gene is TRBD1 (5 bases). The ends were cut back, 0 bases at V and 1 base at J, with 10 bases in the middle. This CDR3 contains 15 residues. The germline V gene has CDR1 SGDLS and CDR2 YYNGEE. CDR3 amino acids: CASSVGQTWNTEAFF. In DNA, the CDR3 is TGTGCCAGCAGCGTAGGACAGACTTGGAACACTGAAGCTTTCTTT.

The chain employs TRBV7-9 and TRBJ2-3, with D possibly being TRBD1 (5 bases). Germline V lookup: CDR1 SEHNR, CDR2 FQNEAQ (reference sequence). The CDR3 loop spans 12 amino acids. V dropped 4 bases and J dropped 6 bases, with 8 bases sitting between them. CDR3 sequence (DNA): TGTGCCAGCAGCTACTCAGGGGATACGCAGTATTTT. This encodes CASSYSGDTQYF.

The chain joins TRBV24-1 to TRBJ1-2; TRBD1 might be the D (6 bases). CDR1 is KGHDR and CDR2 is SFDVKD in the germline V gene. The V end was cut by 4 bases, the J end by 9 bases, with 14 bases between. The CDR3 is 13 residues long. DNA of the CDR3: TGTGCCACCAGTGAACTAGGGGGGGTTCGCTACACCTTC. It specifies CATSELGGVRYTF.

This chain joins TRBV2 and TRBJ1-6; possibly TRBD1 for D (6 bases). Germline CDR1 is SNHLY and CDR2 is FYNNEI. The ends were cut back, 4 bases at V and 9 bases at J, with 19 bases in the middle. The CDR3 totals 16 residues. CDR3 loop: CASSAGGQGLGSPLHF. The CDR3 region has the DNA TGTGCCAGCAGTGCCGGGGGCCAGGGACTTGGTTCACCCCTCCACTTT. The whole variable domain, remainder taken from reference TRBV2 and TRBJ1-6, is EPEVTQTPSHQVTQMGQEVILRCVPISNHLYFYWYRQILGQKVEFLVSFYNNEISEKSEIFDDQFSVERPDGSNFTLKIRSTKLEDSAMYFCASSAGGQGLGSPLHFGNGTRLTVT.

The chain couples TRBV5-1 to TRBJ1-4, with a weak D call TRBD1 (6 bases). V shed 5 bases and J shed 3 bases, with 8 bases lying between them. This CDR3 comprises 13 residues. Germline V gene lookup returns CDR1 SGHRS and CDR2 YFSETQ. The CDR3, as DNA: TGCGCCAGCAGGGGGGCGGCTAATGAAAAACTGTTTTTT. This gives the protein CASRGAANEKLFF.

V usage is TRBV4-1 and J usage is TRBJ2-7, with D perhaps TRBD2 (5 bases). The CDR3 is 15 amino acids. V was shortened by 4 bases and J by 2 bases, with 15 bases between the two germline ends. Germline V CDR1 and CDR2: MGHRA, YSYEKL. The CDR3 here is CASSPLSRGAYEQYF. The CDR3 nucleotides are TGCGCCAGCAGCCCCCTTTCACGGGGTGCCTACGAGCAGTACTTC.

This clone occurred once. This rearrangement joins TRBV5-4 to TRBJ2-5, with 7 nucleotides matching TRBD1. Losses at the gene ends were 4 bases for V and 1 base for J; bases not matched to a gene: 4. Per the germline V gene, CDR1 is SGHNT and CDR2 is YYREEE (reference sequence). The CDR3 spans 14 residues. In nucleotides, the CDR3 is TGTGCCAGCAGCACCGGACAGGTCCAAGAGACCCAGTACTTC. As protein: CASSTGQVQETQYF.

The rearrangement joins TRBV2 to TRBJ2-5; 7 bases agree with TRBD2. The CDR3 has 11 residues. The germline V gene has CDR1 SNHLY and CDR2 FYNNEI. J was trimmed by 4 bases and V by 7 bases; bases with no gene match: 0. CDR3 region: CASTGGETQYF. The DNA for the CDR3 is TGTGCCAGCACGGGGGGAGAGACCCAGTACTTC.

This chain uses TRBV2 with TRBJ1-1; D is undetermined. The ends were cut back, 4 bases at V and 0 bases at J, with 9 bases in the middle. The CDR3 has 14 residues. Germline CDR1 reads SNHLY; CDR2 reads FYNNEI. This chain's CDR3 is CASSAGFMNTEAFF. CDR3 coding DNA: TGTGCCAGCAGTGCGGGGTTCATGAACACTGAAGCTTTCTTT.

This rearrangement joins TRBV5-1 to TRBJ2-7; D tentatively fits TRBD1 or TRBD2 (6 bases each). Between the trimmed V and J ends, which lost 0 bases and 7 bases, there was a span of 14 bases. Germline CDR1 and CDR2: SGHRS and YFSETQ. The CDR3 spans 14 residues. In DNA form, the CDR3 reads TGCGCCAGCAGCTTGGGGAGGGGGAACGGAGAGCAGTACTTC. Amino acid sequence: CASSLGRGNGEQYF.

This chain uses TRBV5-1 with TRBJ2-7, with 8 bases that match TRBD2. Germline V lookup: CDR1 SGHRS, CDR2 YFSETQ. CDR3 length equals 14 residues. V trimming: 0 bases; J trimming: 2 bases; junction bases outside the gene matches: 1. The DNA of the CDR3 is TGCGCCAGCAGCTTGGCGGGGGGGCCCTACGAGCAGTACTTC. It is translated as CASSLAGGPYEQYF.

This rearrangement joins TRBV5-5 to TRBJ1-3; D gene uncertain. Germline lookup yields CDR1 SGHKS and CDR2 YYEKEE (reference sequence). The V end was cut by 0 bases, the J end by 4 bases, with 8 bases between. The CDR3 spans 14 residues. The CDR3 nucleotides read TGTGCCAGCAGCTTGGGAGGGTCCGGAAACACCATATATTTT. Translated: CASSLGGSGNTIYF.

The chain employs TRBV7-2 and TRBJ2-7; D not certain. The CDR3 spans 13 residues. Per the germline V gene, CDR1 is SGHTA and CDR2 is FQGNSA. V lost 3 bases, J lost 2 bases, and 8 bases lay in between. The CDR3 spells CASSFRPAYEQYF. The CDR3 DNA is TGTGCCAGCAGCTTCAGACCTGCCTACGAGCAGTACTTC.

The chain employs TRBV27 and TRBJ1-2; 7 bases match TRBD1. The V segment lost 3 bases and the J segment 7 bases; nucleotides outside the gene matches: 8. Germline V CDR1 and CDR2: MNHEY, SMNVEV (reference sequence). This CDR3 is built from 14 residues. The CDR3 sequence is CASSFRGYNRGYTF. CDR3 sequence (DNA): TGTGCCAGCAGTTTCAGGGGGTATAATCGTGGCTACACCTTC.

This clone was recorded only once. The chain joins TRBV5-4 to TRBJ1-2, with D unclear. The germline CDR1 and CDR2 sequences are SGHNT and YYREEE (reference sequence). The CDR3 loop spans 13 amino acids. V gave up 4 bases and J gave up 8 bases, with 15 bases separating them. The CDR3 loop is CASSIAVTTGYTF. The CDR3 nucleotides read TGTGCCAGCAGCATTGCCGTGACAACCGGCTACACCTTC.